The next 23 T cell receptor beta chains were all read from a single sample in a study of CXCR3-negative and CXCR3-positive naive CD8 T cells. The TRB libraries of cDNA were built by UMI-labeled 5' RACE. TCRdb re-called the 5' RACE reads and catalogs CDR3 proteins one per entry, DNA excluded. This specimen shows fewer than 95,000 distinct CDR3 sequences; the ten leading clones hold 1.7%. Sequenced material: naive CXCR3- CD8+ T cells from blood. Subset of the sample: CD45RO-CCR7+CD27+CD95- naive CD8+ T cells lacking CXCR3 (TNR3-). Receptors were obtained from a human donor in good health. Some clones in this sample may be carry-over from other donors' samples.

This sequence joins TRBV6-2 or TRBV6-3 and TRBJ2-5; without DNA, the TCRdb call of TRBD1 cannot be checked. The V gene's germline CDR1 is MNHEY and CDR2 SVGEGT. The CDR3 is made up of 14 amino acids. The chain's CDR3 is CASSETVNQETQYF.

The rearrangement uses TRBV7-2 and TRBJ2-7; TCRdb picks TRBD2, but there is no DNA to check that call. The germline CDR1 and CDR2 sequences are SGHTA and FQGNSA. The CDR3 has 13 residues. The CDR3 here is CASSLVAGYEQYF.

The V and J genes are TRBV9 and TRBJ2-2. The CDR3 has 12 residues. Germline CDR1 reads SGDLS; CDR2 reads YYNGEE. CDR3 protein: CASSANTGELFF.

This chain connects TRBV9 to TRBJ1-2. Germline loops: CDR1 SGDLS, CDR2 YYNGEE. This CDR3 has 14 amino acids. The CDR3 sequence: CASSVAGGYYGYTF.

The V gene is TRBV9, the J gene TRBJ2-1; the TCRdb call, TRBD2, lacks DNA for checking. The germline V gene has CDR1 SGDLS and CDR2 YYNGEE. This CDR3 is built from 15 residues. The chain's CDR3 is CASSVTSGRMNEQFF. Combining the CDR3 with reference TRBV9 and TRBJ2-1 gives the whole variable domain DSGVTQTPKHLITATGQRVTLRCSPRSGDLSVYWYQQSLDQGLQFLIQYYNGEERAKGNILERFSAQQFPDLHSELNLSSLELGDSALYFCASSVTSGRMNEQFFGPGTRLTVL.

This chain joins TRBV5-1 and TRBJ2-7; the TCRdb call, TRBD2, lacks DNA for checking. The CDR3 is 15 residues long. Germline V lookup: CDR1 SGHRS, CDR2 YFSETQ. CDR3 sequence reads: CASSDRGQGDYEQYF. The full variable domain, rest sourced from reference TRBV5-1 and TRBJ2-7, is KAGVTQTPRYLIKTRGQQVTLSCSPISGHRSVSWYQQTPGQGLQFLFEYFSETQRNKGNFPGRFSGRQFSNSRSEMNVSTLELGDSALYLCASSDRGQGDYEQYFGPGTRLTVT.

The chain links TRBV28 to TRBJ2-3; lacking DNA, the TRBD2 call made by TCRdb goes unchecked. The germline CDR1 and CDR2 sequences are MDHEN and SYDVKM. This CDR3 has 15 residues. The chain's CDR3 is CASSLGEGVADTQYF.

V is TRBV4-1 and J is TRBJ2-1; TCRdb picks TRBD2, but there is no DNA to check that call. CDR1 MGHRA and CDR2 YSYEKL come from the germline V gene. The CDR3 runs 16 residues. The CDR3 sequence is CASSQDPGLSWNEQFF.

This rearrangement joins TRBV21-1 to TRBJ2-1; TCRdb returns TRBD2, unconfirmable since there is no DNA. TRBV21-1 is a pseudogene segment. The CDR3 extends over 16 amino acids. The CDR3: CASSKLSTSGYNEQFF.

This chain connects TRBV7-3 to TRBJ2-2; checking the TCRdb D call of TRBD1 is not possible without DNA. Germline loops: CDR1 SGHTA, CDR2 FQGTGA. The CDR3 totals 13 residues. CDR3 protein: CASSPGFTGELFF.

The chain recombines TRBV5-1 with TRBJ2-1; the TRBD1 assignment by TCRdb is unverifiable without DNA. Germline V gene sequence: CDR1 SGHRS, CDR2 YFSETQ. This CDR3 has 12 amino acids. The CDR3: CASSPQGTEQFF.

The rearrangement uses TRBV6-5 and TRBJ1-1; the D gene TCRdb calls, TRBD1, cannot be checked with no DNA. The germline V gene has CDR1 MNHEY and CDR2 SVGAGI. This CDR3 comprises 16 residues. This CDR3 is CASSYLVGTGNTEAFF.

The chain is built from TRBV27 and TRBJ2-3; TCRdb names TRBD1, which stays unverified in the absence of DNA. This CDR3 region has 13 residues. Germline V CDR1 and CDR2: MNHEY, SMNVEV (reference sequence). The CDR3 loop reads CASSLAGSDTQYF.

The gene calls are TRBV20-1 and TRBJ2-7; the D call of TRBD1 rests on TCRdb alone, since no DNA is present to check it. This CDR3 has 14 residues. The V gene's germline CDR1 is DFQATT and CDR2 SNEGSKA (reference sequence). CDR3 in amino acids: CSARDLAGDYEQYF.

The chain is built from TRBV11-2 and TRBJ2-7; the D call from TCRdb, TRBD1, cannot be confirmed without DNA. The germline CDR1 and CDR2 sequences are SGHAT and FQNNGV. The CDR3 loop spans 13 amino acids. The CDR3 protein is CATEDRVTYEQYF.

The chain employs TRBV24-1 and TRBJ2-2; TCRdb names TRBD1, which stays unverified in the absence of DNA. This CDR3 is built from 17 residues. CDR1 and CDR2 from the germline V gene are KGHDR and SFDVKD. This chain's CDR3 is CATSDFGGGTYTGELFF.

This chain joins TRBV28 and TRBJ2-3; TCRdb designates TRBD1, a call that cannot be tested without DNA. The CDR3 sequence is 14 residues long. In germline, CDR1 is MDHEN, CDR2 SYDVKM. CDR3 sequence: CASSFSTGLDTQYF.

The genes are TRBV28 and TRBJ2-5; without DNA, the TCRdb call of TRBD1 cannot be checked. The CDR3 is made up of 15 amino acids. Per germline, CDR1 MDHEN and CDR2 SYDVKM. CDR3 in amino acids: CASTPETVIQETQYF.

The CDR3 here is CASSLVASGVYEQYF. The chain recombines TRBV5-1 with TRBJ2-7; TCRdb outputs TRBD2, but without DNA this stays unchecked. Looked up from germline, CDR1 is SGHRS and CDR2 is YFSETQ. The CDR3 consists of 15 residues.

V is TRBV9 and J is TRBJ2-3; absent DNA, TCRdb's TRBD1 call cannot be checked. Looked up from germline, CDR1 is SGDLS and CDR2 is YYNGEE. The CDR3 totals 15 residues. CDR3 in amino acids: CASSVAAGGTDTQYF.

CDR3 residues: CSVEDEVYRERYTF. The chain carries TRBV29-1 and TRBJ1-2; checking the TCRdb D call of TRBD1 is not possible without DNA. The CDR3 loop spans 14 amino acids. The germline gives CDR1 SQVTM, CDR2 ANQGSEA. Complete variable domain (other parts from reference TRBV29-1 and TRBJ1-2): SAVISQKPSRDICQRGTSLTIQCQVDSQVTMMFWYRQQPGQSLTLIATANQGSEATYESGFVIDKFPISRPNLTFSTLTVSNMSPEDSSIYLCSVEDEVYRERYTFGSGTRLTVV.

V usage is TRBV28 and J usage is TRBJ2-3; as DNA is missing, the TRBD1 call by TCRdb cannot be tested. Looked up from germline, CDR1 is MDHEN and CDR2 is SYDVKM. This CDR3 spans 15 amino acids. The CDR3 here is CASSGTGFSTDTQYF.

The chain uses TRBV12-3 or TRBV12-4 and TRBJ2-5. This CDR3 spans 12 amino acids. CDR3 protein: CASSFAHETQYF.